This T cell receptor (beta chain) was sequenced in a study of cytomegalovirus exposure and HLA in healthy donors. Germline trimming cut 0 bases from V and 6 bases from J; bases unmatched to any gene: 1. Germline CDR1 GTSNPN, CDR2 SVGIG (reference sequence). CDR3 length: 12 amino acids. PCR involved 60 Vbeta and 13 Jbeta primers. The repertoire was sequenced with immunoSEQ multiplex PCR; TCRdb's copy has only in-frame clones and lacks some. The table lists approximately 170,000 clones, 79% of them singletons, with over 2% in the top ten. This sequence joins TRBV30 and TRBJ1-1; TRBD1 agrees at 7 bases. Sequenced: PBMCs. The clonotype comes from a woman aged 50 to 60 in good health and CMV-seronegative. The CDR3 DNA reads as TGTGCCTGGAGTGTAGGGGGCGCTGAAGCTTTCTTT. It encodes CAWSVGGAEAFF.